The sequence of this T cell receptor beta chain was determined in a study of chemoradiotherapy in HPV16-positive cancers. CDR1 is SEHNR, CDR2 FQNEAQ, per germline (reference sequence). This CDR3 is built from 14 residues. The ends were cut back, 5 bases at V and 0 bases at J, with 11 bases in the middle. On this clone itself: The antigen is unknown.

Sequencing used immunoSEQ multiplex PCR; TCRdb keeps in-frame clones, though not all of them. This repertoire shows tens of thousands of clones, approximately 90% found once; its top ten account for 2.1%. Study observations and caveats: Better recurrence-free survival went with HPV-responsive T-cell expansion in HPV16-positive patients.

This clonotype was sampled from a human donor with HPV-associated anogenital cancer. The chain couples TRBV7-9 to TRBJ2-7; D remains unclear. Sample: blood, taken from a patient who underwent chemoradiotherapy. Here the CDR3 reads CASSPPDGSYEQYF. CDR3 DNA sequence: TGTGCCAGCAGCCCGCCGGACGGCTCCTACGAGCAGTACTTC.